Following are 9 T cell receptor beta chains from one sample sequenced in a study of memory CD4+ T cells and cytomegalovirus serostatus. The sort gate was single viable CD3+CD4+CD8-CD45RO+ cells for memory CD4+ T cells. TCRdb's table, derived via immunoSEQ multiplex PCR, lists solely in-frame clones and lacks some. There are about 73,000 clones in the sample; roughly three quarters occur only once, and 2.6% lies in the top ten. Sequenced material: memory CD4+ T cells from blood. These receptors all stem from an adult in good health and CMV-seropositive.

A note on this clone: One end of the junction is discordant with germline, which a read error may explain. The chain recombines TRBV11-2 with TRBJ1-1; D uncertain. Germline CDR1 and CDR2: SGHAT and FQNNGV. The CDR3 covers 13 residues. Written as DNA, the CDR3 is TGTGCCAGCAGGTTAGAGCGTAGCACTGAAGCTTTCTTT. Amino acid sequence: CASRLERSTEAFF.

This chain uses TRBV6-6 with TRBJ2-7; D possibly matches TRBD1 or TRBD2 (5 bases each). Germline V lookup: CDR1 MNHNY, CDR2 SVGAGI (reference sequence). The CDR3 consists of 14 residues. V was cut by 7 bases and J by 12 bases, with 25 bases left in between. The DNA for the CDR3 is TGTGCCAGCAAGGGGCGGGTATCAACGACTACGACGTACGTC. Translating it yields CASKGRVSTTTTYV.

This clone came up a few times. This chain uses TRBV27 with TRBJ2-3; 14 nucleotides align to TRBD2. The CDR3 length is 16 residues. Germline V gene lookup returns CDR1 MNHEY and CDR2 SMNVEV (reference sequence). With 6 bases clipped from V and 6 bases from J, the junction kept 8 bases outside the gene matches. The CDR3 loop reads CASRNTGLAGGDTQYF. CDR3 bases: TGTGCCAGCAGAAATACCGGACTAGCGGGAGGTGATACGCAGTATTTT.

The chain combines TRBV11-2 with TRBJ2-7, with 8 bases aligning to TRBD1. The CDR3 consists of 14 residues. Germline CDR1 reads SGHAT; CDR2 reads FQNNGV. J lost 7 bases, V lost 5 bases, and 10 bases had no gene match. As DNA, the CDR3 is TGTGCCAGCAGCCAACTCCAGGGGGCAGGTGAGCAGTACTTC. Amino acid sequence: CASSQLQGAGEQYF.

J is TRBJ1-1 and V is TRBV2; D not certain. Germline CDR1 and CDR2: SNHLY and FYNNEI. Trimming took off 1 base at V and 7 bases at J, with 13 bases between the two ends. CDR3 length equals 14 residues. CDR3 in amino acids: CASSEGEPRIEAFF. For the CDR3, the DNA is TGTGCCAGCAGTGAAGGTGAACCCCGAATTGAAGCTTTCTTT.

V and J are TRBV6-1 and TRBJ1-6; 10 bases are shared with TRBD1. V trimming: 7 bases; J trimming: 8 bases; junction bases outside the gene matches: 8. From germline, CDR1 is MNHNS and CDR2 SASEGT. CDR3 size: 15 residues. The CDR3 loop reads CASIGRDRGDSPLHF. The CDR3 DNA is TGTGCCAGCATCGGGAGGGACAGGGGCGATTCACCCCTCCACTTT.

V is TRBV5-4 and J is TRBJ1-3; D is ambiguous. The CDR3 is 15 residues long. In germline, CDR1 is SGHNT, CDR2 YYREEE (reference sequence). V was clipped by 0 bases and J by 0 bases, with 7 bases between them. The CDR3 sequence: CASSLGADSGNTIYF. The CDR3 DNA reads TGTGCCAGCAGCTTGGGAGCAGACTCTGGAAACACCATATATTTT.

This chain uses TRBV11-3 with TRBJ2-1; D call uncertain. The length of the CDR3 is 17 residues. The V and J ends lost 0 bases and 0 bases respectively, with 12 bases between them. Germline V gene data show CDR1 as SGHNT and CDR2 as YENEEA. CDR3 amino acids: CASSLEGGSLSYNEQFF. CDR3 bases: TGTGCCAGCAGCTTAGAGGGCGGATCCCTCTCCTACAATGAGCAGTTCTTC.

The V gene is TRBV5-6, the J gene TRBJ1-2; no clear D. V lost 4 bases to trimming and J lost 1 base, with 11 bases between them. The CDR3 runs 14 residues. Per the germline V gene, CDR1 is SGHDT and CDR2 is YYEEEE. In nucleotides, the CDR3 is TGTGCCAGCAGCGTAGAACAAATTAACTATGGCTACACCTTC. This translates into CASSVEQINYGYTF.